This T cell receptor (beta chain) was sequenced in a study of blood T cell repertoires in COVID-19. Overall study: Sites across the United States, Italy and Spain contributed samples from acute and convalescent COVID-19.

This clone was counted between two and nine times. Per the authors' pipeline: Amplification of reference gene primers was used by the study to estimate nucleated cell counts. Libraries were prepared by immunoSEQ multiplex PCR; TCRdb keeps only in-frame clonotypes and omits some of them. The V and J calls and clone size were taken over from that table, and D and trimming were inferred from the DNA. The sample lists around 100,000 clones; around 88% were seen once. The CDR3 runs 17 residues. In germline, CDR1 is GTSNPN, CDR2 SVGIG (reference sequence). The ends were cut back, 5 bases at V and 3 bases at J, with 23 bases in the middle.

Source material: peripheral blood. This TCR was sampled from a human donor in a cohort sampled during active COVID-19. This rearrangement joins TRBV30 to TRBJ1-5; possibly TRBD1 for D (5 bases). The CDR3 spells CAWREQAGRGFNQPQHF. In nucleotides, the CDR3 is TGTGCCTGGCGAGAACAAGCGGGACGAGGATTCAATCAGCCCCAGCATTTT.